This T cell receptor beta chain derives from a study of blood T cells in healthy people across ages. A second about 6 to 11 cycle PCR used barcoded and J-beta primers. MiXCR, applied by TCRdb to the 5' RACE reads, yields one record per CDR3 protein. This repertoire shows under 2,000,000 distinct CDR3 sequences, 40% to 55% found once; its top ten account for more than 2%. The V end lost 3 bases, the J end lost 5 bases, and 9 bases lay between the germline ends. The CDR3 has 13 residues. Germline V gene data show CDR1 as SGHDT and CDR2 as YYEEEE. The sequenced material came from blood. This TCR derives from a woman in her thirties or forties in good health. The rearrangement links TRBV5-6 to TRBJ2-1; D is perhaps TRBD2 (5 bases). CDR3 nucleotides: TGTGCCAGCAGCTCTCACGGGGACAATGAGCAGTTCTTC. Its translation is CASSSHGDNEQFF. Combining the CDR3 with reference TRBV5-6 and TRBJ2-1 gives the whole variable domain DAGVTQSPTHLIKTRGQQVTLRCSPKSGHDTVSWYQQALGQGPQFIFQYYEEEERQRGNFPDRFSGHQFPNYSSELNVNALLLGDSALYLCASSSHGDNEQFFGPGTRLTVL.